The clone carrying this T cell receptor (beta chain) occurred many times. The antigen is not known. As the method for making TCR beta libraries, quantitative 5'-RACE with molecular barcodes was used. TCRdb independently ran MiXCR on the 5' RACE reads; one entry per CDR3 protein. The table shows roughly 250,000 distinct CDR3 sequences, with 10% occurring only once. The data stem from a study of CD8 T cells in ankylosing spondylitis. Study outcomes and limitations: Reports say disease-linked clones showed up significantly more in matched ankylosing spondylitis synovial fluid. A motif of 8 or 9 highly homologous TCR beta variants was seen as apparently characteristic of ankylosing spondylitis blood.

V shed 8 bases and J 2 bases; nucleotides not matched to a gene: 9. CDR1 and CDR2 (germline): MDHEN, SYDVKM. This CDR3 contains 14 residues. This receptor was identified in a male donor with ankylosing spondylitis or in good health (not recorded which). The chain has TRBV28 and TRBJ2-7; 7 bases fit TRBD2. Sample: blood, either unsorted or a sorted T cell fraction (not recorded which). CDR3 nucleotides: TGTGCCAGCCTCGAACAAGGGAGGGCCTACGAGCAGTACTTC. Translating gives CASLEQGRAYEQYF.